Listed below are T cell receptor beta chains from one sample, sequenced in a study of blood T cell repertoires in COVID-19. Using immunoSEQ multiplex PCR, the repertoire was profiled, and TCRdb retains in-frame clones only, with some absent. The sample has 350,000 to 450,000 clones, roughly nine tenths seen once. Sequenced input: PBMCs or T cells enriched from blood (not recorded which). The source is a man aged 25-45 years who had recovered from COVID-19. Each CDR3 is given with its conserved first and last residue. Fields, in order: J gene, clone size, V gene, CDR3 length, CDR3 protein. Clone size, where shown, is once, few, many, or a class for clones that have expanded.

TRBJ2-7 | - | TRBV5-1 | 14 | CASSFGGLGNEQYF
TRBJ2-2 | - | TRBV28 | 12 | CATFGSSGELFF
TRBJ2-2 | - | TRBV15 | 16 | CATSRGSGYNTGELFF
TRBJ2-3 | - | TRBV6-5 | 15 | CASQKGGRETDTQYF
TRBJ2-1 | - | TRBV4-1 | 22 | CASSQDPKILSFQAGGVGEQFF
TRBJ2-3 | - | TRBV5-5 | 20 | CASSLLPTSGRLEVTDTQYF
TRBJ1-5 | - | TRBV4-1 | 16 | CASSTQSGDSNQPQHF
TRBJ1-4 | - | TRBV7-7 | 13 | CASSPGLNEKLFF
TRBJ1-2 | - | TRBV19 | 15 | CASRGPGQGYYGYTF
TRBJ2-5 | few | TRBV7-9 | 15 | CASSPQGGQGGTQYF
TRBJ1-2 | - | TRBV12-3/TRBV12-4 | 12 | CASGRDNYGYTF
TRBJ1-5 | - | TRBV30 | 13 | CAWSWTSNQPQHF
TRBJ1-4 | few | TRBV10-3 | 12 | CAISDEMEKLFF
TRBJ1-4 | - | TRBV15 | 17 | CATSRGQGAPTNEKLFF
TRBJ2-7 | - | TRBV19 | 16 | CASSIELAGVWYEQYF
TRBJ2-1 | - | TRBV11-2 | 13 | CASSGARAYEQFF
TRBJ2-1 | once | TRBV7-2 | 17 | CASSLVPGQSLYNEQFF
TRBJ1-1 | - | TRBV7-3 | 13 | CASSRQGIPEAFF
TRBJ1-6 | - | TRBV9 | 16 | CASSPRAIQGNSPLHF
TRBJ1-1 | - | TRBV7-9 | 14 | CASSLGKTGQEAFF
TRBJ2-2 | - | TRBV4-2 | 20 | CASSLHSRLAGVSNTGELFF
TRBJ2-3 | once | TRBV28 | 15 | CASSPAGWSTDTQYF
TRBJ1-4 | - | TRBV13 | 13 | CASSRTGSEKLFF
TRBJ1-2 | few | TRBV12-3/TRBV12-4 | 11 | CASSSGLGYTF
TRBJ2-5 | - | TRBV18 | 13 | CASSPSMLETQYF
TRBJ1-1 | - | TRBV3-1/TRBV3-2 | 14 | CASSLGQGFTEAFF
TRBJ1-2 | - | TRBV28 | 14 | CASSLPRPNYGYTF
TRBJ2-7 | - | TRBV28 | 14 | CASSWSVLPYEQYF
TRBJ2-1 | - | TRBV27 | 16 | CASSPQGLAGGPEQFF
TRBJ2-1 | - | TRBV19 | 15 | CASSSRDRAYNEQFF
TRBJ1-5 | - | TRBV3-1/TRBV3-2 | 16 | CASSQDGGGSNQPQHF
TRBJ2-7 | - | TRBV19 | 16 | CASSIGASGGSYEQYF
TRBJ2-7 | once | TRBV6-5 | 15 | CASSYGTGEPYEQYF
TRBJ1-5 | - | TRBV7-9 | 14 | CASSLDRLNQPQHF
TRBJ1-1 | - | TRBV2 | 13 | CASSFLWNTEAFF
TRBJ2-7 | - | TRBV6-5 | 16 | CASSYAWAGGPYEQYF
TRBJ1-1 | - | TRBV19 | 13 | CASSRREGTEAFF
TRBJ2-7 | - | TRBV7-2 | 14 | CASASGRASHEQYF
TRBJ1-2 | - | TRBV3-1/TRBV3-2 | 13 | CASSHLSAYGYTF
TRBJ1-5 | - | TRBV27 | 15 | CASSWGTGGNQPQHF
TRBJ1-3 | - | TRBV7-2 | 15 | CASTVLGGSGNTIYF
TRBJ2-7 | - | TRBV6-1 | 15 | CASSEASGSFYEQYF
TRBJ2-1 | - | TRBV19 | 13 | CASKAADLNEQFF
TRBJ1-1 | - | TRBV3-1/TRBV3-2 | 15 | CASSLWGGDYTEAFF
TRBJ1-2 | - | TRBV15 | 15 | CATSRAGQGVGGYTF
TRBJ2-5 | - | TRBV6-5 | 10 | CAVYKETQYF